One and the same sample provided the 16 T cell receptor beta chains below, sequenced in a study of blood T cell repertoires in COVID-19. Clones were sequenced by immunoSEQ multiplex PCR, and TCRdb holds only the in-frame ones, with some missing. The sample yields some 500,000 clones, about 88% seen once. Sequencing was done on a sample of peripheral blood. The receptors stem from a woman in her 50s with COVID-19, enrolled during active disease.

The genes are TRBV3-1 (or the pseudogene TRBV3-2) and TRBJ2-1, with a tentative D call TRBD1 (5 bases). Trimming took off 2 bases at V and 7 bases at J, with 15 bases between the two ends. Germline-derived CDR1 and CDR2 are LGHDT and YNNKEL (reference sequence). The CDR3 sequence is 15 residues long. The CDR3 loop is CASSQSLGKGNEQFF. In nucleotides, the CDR3 is TGTGCCAGCAGCCAAAGTCTGGGAAAGGGGAATGAGCAGTTCTTC.

The chain employs TRBV12-3 or TRBV12-4 and TRBJ1-1; D gene unclear. V lost 3 bases and J 1 base, leaving 6 bases between the germline ends. The CDR3 extends over 13 amino acids. In DNA form, the CDR3 reads TGTGCCAGCAGTTTCAGTGGGAACACTGAAGCTTTCTTT. Its translation is CASSFSGNTEAFF.

The V gene is TRBV5-8, the J gene TRBJ1-2; possibly TRBD1 for D (5 bases). Germline CDR1 and CDR2: SGHTS and YDEGEE. The length of the CDR3 is 14 residues. The V end lost 2 bases, the J end lost 2 bases, and 10 bases lay between the germline ends. CDR3 sequence (DNA): TGTGCCAGCAGCTTTGGCCAGGGCAACTATGGCTACACCTTC. This gives the protein CASSFGQGNYGYTF.

The V call is TRBV28, the J call TRBJ1-1; perhaps TRBD1 as D (6 bases). Germline CDR1 MDHEN, CDR2 SYDVKM. The V gene lost 3 bases and the J gene lost 2 bases, with 10 bases spanning the gap. The CDR3 is 14 residues long. For the CDR3, the DNA is TGTGCCAGCAGTTTGACAGGCCCCAACACTGAAGCTTTCTTT. Protein product: CASSLTGPNTEAFF.

The V gene is TRBV9, the J gene TRBJ2-1; D might be TRBD1 (7 bases). The CDR3 runs 15 residues. V shed 1 base and J shed 2 bases, with 10 bases lying between them. Germline CDR1 SGDLS, CDR2 YYNGEE. The CDR3 region is CASSVPGGTYNEQFF. CDR3 DNA: TGTGCCAGCAGCGTACCAGGGGGGACCTACAATGAGCAGTTCTTC. Complete variable domain (other parts from reference TRBV9 and TRBJ2-1): DSGVTQTPKHLITATGQRVTLRCSPRSGDLSVYWYQQSLDQGLQFLIQYYNGEERAKGNILERFSAQQFPDLHSELNLSSLELGDSALYFCASSVPGGTYNEQFFGPGTRLTVL.

V gene TRBV7-8 combines with J gene TRBJ2-1; a weak D match, TRBD2 (5 bases). Germline V CDR1 and CDR2: SGHVS, FQNEAQ. CDR3 length equals 13 residues. Trimming stripped 5 bases from V and 2 bases from J, with 7 bases between. The CDR3 region is CASSLGAYNEQFF. CDR3 nucleotides: TGTGCCAGCAGCCTCGGGGCCTACAATGAGCAGTTCTTC.

The chain joins TRBV13 to TRBJ1-2; a weak D match, TRBD1 (5 bases). This CDR3 has 15 amino acids. Trimming removed 4 bases at V and 2 bases at J, with 14 bases between. Looked up from germline, CDR1 is PRHDT and CDR2 is FYEKMQ (reference sequence). Written as DNA, the CDR3 is TGTGCCAGCAGCTCCCGGGGAGGGACGAACTATGGCTACACCTTC. Protein product: CASSSRGGTNYGYTF.

The V call is TRBV30, the J call TRBJ2-2; 12 bases fit TRBD1. V shed 1 base and J 3 bases; nucleotides not matched to a gene: 3. Germline V CDR1 and CDR2: GTSNPN, SVGIG (reference sequence). This CDR3 comprises 16 residues. CDR3 in amino acids: CAWSGDRGPDTGELFF. In DNA form, the CDR3 reads TGTGCCTGGAGTGGGGACAGGGGGCCGGACACCGGGGAGCTGTTTTTT.

This chain links TRBV18 with TRBJ1-6; perhaps TRBD1 as D (6 bases). Germline-derived CDR1 and CDR2 are KGHSH and LQKENI. The CDR3 covers 15 residues. Deletions cut 6 bases from V and 10 bases from J, with 19 bases between. Here the CDR3 DNA reads TGTGCCAGCTCCCTTCAAGGACAGATCAACTCACCCCTCCACTTT. This encodes CASSLQGQINSPLHF. The full variable domain, with the rest looked up from reference TRBV18 and TRBJ1-6, is NAGVMQNPRHLVRRRGQEARLRCSPMKGHSHVYWYRQLPEEGLKFMVYLQKENIIDESGMPKERFSAEFPKEGPSILRIQQVVRGDSAAYFCASSLQGQINSPLHFGNGTRLTVT.

This sequence joins TRBV6-5 and TRBJ2-6; a possible D gene is TRBD1 (5 bases). Trimming removed 6 bases from V and 0 bases from J, with 9 bases in between. CDR3 length equals 15 residues. The germline CDR1 and CDR2 sequences are MNHEY and SVGAGI. CDR3 DNA: TGTGCCAGCAGCCGAAGGGGCTCTGGGGCCAACGTCCTGACTTTC. Translation: CASSRRGSGANVLTF.

The chain links TRBV30 to TRBJ1-1, with no clear D. Per the germline V gene, CDR1 is GTSNPN and CDR2 is SVGIG (reference sequence). Between the trimmed V and J ends, which lost 1 base and 10 bases, there was a span of 7 bases. CDR3 length: 10 amino acids. CDR3 sequence: CAWSGGLAFF. The CDR3 DNA sequence: TGTGCCTGGAGTGGAGGTCTAGCTTTCTTT.

The chain recombines TRBV18 with TRBJ2-3, with 9 bases fitting TRBD2. The CDR3 runs 16 residues. With 0 bases clipped from V and 4 bases from J, the junction kept 5 bases outside the gene matches. Looked up from germline, CDR1 is KGHSH and CDR2 is LQKENI. The CDR3 DNA reads as TGTGCCAGCTCACCACCGGGACTAGCCATGGCAGATACGCAGTATTTT. This translates into CASSPPGLAMADTQYF.

The J gene is TRBJ1-4, the V gene TRBV19; possible D gene TRBD1, 5 bases. The germline V and J ends were trimmed by 5 bases and 8 bases, with 24 bases remaining between them. Looked up from germline, CDR1 is LNHDA and CDR2 is SQIVND (reference sequence). The CDR3 loop spans 17 amino acids. CDR3 region: CASSPPPKLRGNEKLFF. DNA for the CDR3: TGTGCCAGTAGTCCACCCCCAAAACTTAGGGGAAACGAAAAACTGTTTTTT. Full variable domain (rest looked up from reference TRBV19 and TRBJ1-4): DGGITQSPKYLFRKEGQNVTLSCEQNLNHDAMYWYRQDPGQGLRLIYYSQIVNDFQKGDIAEGYSVSREKKESFPLTVTSAQKNPTAFYLCASSPPPKLRGNEKLFFGSGTQLSVL.

V and J are TRBV10-2 and TRBJ2-3; 7 bases match TRBD1. Germline V gene data show CDR1 as WSHSY and CDR2 as SAAADI. Trimming removed 6 bases from V and 0 bases from J; junction bases left unmatched: 3. The CDR3 is 14 residues long. The CDR3 DNA reads TGCGCCAGCAGCGGACAGGTTAGCACAGATACGCAGTATTTT. Its protein is CASSGQVSTDTQYF.

This chain uses TRBV24-1 with TRBJ1-1; D might be TRBD1 (6 bases). Germline assignment: CDR1 KGHDR and CDR2 SFDVKD. V lost 4 bases and J 10 bases, leaving 12 bases between the germline ends. The CDR3 is made up of 12 amino acids. CDR3 residues: CATSDMTGRAFF. DNA for the CDR3: TGTGCCACCAGTGACATGACAGGCCGAGCTTTCTTT.

The chain has TRBV6-5 and TRBJ1-1; D gene ambiguous. V dropped 5 bases and J dropped 0 bases, with 7 bases sitting between them. CDR1 is MNHEY and CDR2 is SVGAGI in the germline V gene. The CDR3 spans 13 residues. CDR3 sequence (DNA): TGTGCCAGCAGTCTTTCAGTGAACACTGAAGCTTTCTTT. Amino acids: CASSLSVNTEAFF.